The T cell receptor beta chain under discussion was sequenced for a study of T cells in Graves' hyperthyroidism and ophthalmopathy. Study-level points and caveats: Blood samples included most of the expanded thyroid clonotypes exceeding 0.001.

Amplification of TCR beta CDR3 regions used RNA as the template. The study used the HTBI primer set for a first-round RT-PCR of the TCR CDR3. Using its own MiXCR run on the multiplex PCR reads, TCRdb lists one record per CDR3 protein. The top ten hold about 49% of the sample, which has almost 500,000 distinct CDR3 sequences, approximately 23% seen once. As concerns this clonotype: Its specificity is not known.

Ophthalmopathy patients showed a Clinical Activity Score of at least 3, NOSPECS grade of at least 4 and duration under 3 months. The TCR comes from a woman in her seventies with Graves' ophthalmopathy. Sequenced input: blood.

CDR3 protein: CASRTGRNEKLFF. The CDR3 DNA follows: TGTGCCAGCAGGACAGGGAGAAATGAAAAACTGTTTTTT. The chain recombines TRBV6-4 with TRBJ1-4; 7 positions match TRBD1. J was trimmed by 5 bases and V by 6 bases; bases with no gene match: 3. CDR1 is MRHNA, CDR2 SNTAGT, per germline. The CDR3 sequence is 13 residues long.